This T cell receptor beta chain was found in a study of neurological immune-mediated disorders. TCRdb reprocessed the 5' RACE reads via MiXCR and lists one record per CDR3 protein. The sample lists 75,000 to 90,000 distinct CDR3 sequences; about a tenth were seen once. CDR1 SGDLS and CDR2 YYNGEE come from the germline V gene. The CDR3 contains 14 residues. Trimming took 6 bases from V and 5 from J; bases not matched to a gene: 8. This clonotype came up many times. The rearrangement joins TRBV9 to TRBJ2-1; 7 nucleotides match TRBD1. Sequenced input: PBMCs. The receptor's source is a man aged 40-55 years in good health. Here the CDR3 reads CASTVGTANNEQFF. In DNA form, the CDR3 reads TGTGCCAGCACCGTGGGGACAGCAAACAATGAGCAGTTCTTC.